This T cell receptor beta chain comes out of a study of Ad26.COV2.S vaccination and SARS-CoV-2 variants (dated by TCRdb to about 2021). Regarding the complete study: Donors in the vaccine arm were drawn from COV1001, a phase I-IIa trial of Ad26.COV2.S in healthy adults that was multicentre, randomized, double-blind and placebo-controlled. The TCR-sequenced set comprised about 30 samples: roughly 19 Ad26.COV2.S vaccine recipients, 5 placebo recipients and 8 SARS-CoV-2 convalescent individuals. TCRbeta repertoire sequencing served as the tool for gauging how specific and how broad the SARS-CoV-2-reactive T cell receptors were following Ad26.COV2.S vaccination. Dosing of Ad26.COV2.S was intramuscular, at either 5x10^10 or 1x10^11 viral particles, delivered as one shot or as two shots spaced 56 days apart. Blinding of investigators to trial group allocation was maintained during experiments and outcome assessment. Trial participants were randomized into five groups of five, in which low-dose or high-dose Ad26.COV2.S was given once or twice, or placebo was given on both occasions. Study-level results and caveats: Ad26.COV2.S recipients had higher spike-specific TCR breadth than placebo recipients (P = 0.0014). Substantial breadth of spike-specific CD8+ and CD4+ T cell responses was reported after vaccination. It was noted by the authors that total T cell responses may have been underestimated by the TCR breadth and depth analyses. The study lacked the statistical power to compare responses across vaccine doses or regimens. Vaccine and placebo recipients had similar non-spike TCR breadth, a finding consistent with the vaccine containing only spike.

Counted from cysteine to phenylalanine, this CDR3 has 15 amino acids. Only the CDR3 portion is preserved as DNA: 45 bases, with reading frame beginning at the first base. Relative to germline, V is missing 1 base and J is missing 6 bases, with 4 bases of the junction outside any gene match. CDR1 LGHDT and CDR2 YNNKEL are derived from the germline V gene (reference sequence). The immunoSEQ Assay was used to sequence TCRbeta CDR3 regions. After extraction, genomic DNA underwent amplification by bias-controlled multiplex PCR, followed by high-throughput sequencing. The authors' analysis ran thus. To quantify the absolute abundance of every unique TCRbeta CDR3 region, sequences were collapsed and filtered. T cell fraction was estimated by normalizing TCRbeta template counts to usable DNA, which was measured by amplifying reference genes present in all nucleated cells. Repertoire TCRs were annotated as SARS-CoV-2-specific when V gene, CDR3 amino acid sequence and J gene were exactly matched to a known reactive TCR set. The reference SARS-CoV-2 TCR set came from MIRA and was filtered for enrichment in COVID-19-positive ImmuneCODE repertoires, removing public or cross-reactive TCRs. Using the MIRA antigens, annotated TCRs were further analysed by specific ORF or by position within an ORF. Depth was the summed frequency of annotated unique rearrangements, while breadth was defined as annotated unique rearrangements over total unique productive rearrangements. Group comparisons of TCR breadth used two-sided Wilcoxon rank-sum tests. What TCRdb holds here is the immuneACCESS table cut down to in-frame rearrangements. Part of the clones is not present; checked against another copy, under half of the missing clones reflect an unresolved V gene, and the others are unexplained. That table gives V, J and clone size, and the DNA gave D and trimming. Counted in this sample were some 410,000 clones; roughly 90% of them appeared once. The biggest ten clones account for around 1.8% of the sample.

Points on this clone: Its antigen is not yet known. Base-call qualities are not available, and no considerably larger clone is one nucleotide away.

The sample's treatment or condition, from its label and the paper: roughly 20 received Ad26.COV2.S at low or high dose, single or two shots; about 5 received placebo; per-sample allocation not given. For vaccine and placebo recipients, the sequenced repertoires came from samples collected on day 63 after the first injection. Cohort 1b enrolled about two dozen adults aged 18-55 years at a single site in Boston, USA, between 29 July and 7 August 2020. Ad26.COV2.S consisted of a replication-incompetent adenovirus type 26 vector by which a prefusion-stabilized SARS-CoV-2 spike protein from the original Wuhan strain was expressed.

The sequencing used peripheral blood, collected in a trial of Ad26.COV2.S vaccine versus placebo. This receptor was identified in a person between 18 and 59 years old who received the Ad26.COV2.S COVID-19 vaccine or a placebo. This receptor chain uses TRBV3-1 (or the pseudogene TRBV3-2) and TRBJ2-1; 9 bases in the middle match TRBD1. The CDR3 amino acid sequence is: CASSQGGTGFNEQFF. The DNA sequence is TGTGCCAGCAGCCAAGGGGGGACAGGGTTCAATGAGCAGTTCTTC.